These T cell receptor beta chains were read from a single sample in a study of Ad26.COV2.S vaccination and SARS-CoV-2 variants. Using immunoSEQ multiplex PCR, the repertoire was profiled, and TCRdb retains in-frame clones only, with some absent. Of around 300,000 clones in the sample, around 88% were seen once. The sample here was peripheral blood, taken in a trial of Ad26.COV2.S vaccine versus placebo. Source of these receptors: a person between 18 and 60 years old who received the Ad26.COV2.S COVID-19 vaccine or a placebo. CDR3s include the opening cysteine and the closing phenylalanine or tryptophan. D genes are given only for firm matches. Not all rows give a size; the values are once, few, many and, for expanded clones, a class.

j_call clone_size d_call v_call cdr3_nt cdr3_aa
TRBJ2-7 - - TRBV10-3 TGTGCCATCAGTGAGCGAGAGACCAGTTACGAGCAGTACTTC CAISERETSYEQYF
TRBJ2-1 - TRBD2 TRBV28 TGTGCCAGCAGTTCGAGTAGCGGGAGGGGTAGCTCCTACAATGAGCAGTTCTTC CASSSSSGRGSSYNEQFF
TRBJ2-2 - - TRBV6-5 TGTGCCAGCACCGACCCTCCTCTCGGGGCCGGGGAGCTGTTTTTT CASTDPPLGAGELFF
TRBJ2-2 many - TRBV6-4 TGTGCCAGCAGTGAACAGGAGAACACCGGGGAGCTGTTTTTT CASSEQENTGELFF
TRBJ2-5 few - TRBV6-2/TRBV6-3 TGTGCCAGCAGTCCCGCCGGGATCGGAGAGACCCAGTACTTC CASSPAGIGETQYF
TRBJ2-5 - TRBD1 TRBV24-1 TGTGCCACCAGTGATAGGTTAAATACAGGGGCACGAGAGACCCAGTACTTC CATSDRLNTGARETQYF
TRBJ2-7 - TRBD1 TRBV28 TGTGCCAGCAGCAGGGGGACCTACGAGCAGTACTTC CASSRGTYEQYF
TRBJ1-4 once - TRBV18 TGTGCCAGCTCACCTTCCTCGTCCGGAGGTGAAAAACTGTTTTTT CASSPSSSGGEKLFF
TRBJ2-1 - TRBD2 TRBV28 TGTGCCAGCAGTGTGAGCGGGAGCTCCTACAATGAGCAGTTCTTC CASSVSGSSYNEQFF
TRBJ2-5 - - TRBV19 TGTGCCAGTAGCCTCGGACTCCGCGGGCGCCTTAGGGCCCAGTACTTC CASSLGLRGRLRAQYF
TRBJ2-2 - TRBD2 TRBV7-2 TGTGCCAGCAGTATTCTAGCGGGGGGCTCCGGGGAGCTGTTTTTT CASSILAGGSGELFF
TRBJ2-7 - - TRBV7-8 TGTGCCAGCAGCTTAGGGGCCAGGGTAGGGCGCGAGCAGTACTTC CASSLGARVGREQYF
TRBJ1-3 - - TRBV6-5 TGTGCCAGCAGTTACTCCGGGGGATATGGAAACACCATATATTTT CASSYSGGYGNTIYF
TRBJ1-5 once - TRBV19 TGTGCCAGTAGTATAGAAGTTCCTGGGCAGCCCCAGCATTTT CASSIEVPGQPQHF
TRBJ2-1 - TRBD1 TRBV5-8 TGTGCCAGCAGCTTGGCCGGAGCAGGGGGCGAGTTCTTC CASSLAGAGGEFF
TRBJ2-7 - - TRBV19 TGTGCCAGTAGTATACCCGGACTCTACGAGCAGTACTTC CASSIPGLYEQYF
TRBJ2-5 - - TRBV5-1 TGCGCCAGCAGCTTGGCCGACAGGCCCCAAGAGACCCAGTACTTC CASSLADRPQETQYF
TRBJ1-2 once TRBD1 TRBV30 TGTGCCTGGAGTGTAATGGGACAGGGGAGATACACCTTC CAWSVMGQGRYTF
TRBJ2-7 - TRBD1 TRBV28 TGTGCCAGCAACCCCCCGGGACAGGGCTCCTACGAGCAGTACTTC CASNPPGQGSYEQYF
TRBJ2-7 - - TRBV7-6 TGTGCCAGCAGCTACGGGTCTTCCTACGAGCAGTACTTC CASSYGSSYEQYF
TRBJ1-1 few - TRBV7-9 TGTGCCAGCAGCTTAGATTCAGACACTGAAGCTTTCTTT CASSLDSDTEAFF
TRBJ2-7 - TRBD2 TRBV7-8 TGTGCCAGCAGCTCCCCGGGGGGACTAGCGAGCTACGAGCAGTACTTC CASSSPGGLASYEQYF
TRBJ2-1 - TRBD1 TRBV6-4 TGTGCCAGCAGTGTCGACAGGGAAGGACACAATGAGCAGTTCTTC CASSVDREGHNEQFF
TRBJ2-5 once TRBD2 TRBV7-9 TGTGCCGGGGGGACTAGCGGGAGGCAAGAGACCCAGTACTTC CAGGTSGRQETQYF
TRBJ1-4 few TRBD1 TRBV6-5 TGTGCCAGCAGTTACTCTGACAGGGTTGAAAAACTGTTTTTT CASSYSDRVEKLFF
TRBJ2-3 once - TRBV30 TGTGCCTGGACCGGGGACGGGGATACGCAGTATTTT CAWTGDGDTQYF
TRBJ2-7 - - TRBV28 TGTGCCAGCAGTTTGACACCCTACGAGCAGTACTTC CASSLTPYEQYF
TRBJ2-7 - TRBD2 TRBV11-2 TGTGCCAGCAGCACGCCGGGACTAGCGGGGGGAACACTCTACGAGCAGTACTTC CASSTPGLAGGTLYEQYF
TRBJ2-1 - - TRBV4-2 TGTGCCAGCAGCCACCCTAGCGAGAGCTCCTACAATGAGCAGTTCTTC CASSHPSESSYNEQFF
TRBJ2-7 - TRBD2 TRBV7-2 TGTGCCAGCAGCTGGACTAGCGGGGGAGGAGAGCAGTACTTC CASSWTSGGGEQYF
TRBJ1-3 - - TRBV7-2 TGTGCCAGCAGTCACTTGGGGCAGGGGTTCTCTGGAAACACCATATATTTT CASSHLGQGFSGNTIYF
TRBJ2-7 - - TRBV4-3 TGCGCCAGCAGCCGAGACGGGACTGCCCTCTACGAGCAGTACTTC CASSRDGTALYEQYF
TRBJ1-1 - - TRBV18 TGTGCCAGCTCACCAAAAGAAGGGGGCACTGAAGCTTTCTTT CASSPKEGGTEAFF
TRBJ1-1 - TRBD1 TRBV4-1 TGCGCCAGCAGCCAAGATCCCTCAGGGGGCTGGAACACTGAAGCTTTCTTT CASSQDPSGGWNTEAFF
TRBJ1-5 - - TRBV30 TGTGCCTGGAGTGGCTCACAGTCGAATCAGCCCCAGCATTTT CAWSGSQSNQPQHF
TRBJ2-3 - - TRBV27 TGTGCCAGCCGGGGAAGCACAGATACGCAGTATTTT CASRGSTDTQYF
TRBJ1-4 - - TRBV19 TGTGCCAGTAGTCTTCTAACAGTTGTTGCAACTAATGAAAAACTGTTTTTT CASSLLTVVATNEKLFF
TRBJ1-6 - TRBD1 TRBV30 TGTGCCTGGAGGGACAGGGGATCCTATAATTCACCCCTCCACTTT CAWRDRGSYNSPLHF
TRBJ2-7 - - TRBV28 TGTGCCACCATGGGACAACTCTACGAGCAGTACTTC CATMGQLYEQYF
TRBJ2-7 - TRBD2 TRBV7-2 TGTGCCAGCAGCTTAGGGCCTAGCGGATACGAGCAGTACTTC CASSLGPSGYEQYF
TRBJ2-2 - - TRBV18 TGTGCCAGCTCACGGGCCCGGCAGATAACCGGGGAGCTGTTTTTT CASSRARQITGELFF
TRBJ1-6 - - TRBV6-5 TGTGCCAGCAGTTACGGCCAGTATAATTCACCCCTCCACTTT CASSYGQYNSPLHF
TRBJ2-5 once TRBD1 TRBV3-1/TRBV3-2 TGTGCCAGCAGCCCAGAGGGGGCTGACTCATCGTACCAAGAGACCCAGTACTTC CASSPEGADSSYQETQYF
TRBJ1-3 - TRBD1 TRBV28 TGTGCCAGCAGCAGAGACAGGGAGACCGGAAACACCATATATTTT CASSRDRETGNTIYF
TRBJ1-6 - - TRBV3-1/TRBV3-2 TGTGCCAGCAGCCCCACGGGACCGGCGAGCTCCTATAATTCACCCCTCCACTTT CASSPTGPASSYNSPLHF
TRBJ1-4 - - TRBV12-3/TRBV12-4 TGTGCCAGCAGTTTAAATGAAAAACTGTTTTTT CASSLNEKLFF
TRBJ1-5 - - TRBV6-5 TGTGCCAGCAGCCCAGTGGGTACTGGCAATCAGCCCCAGCATTTT CASSPVGTGNQPQHF
TRBJ1-1 - TRBD1 TRBV19 TGTGCCAGCCTAAAAGGGGACAGGGTTCCGAGCACTGAAGCTTTCTTT CASLKGDRVPSTEAFF
TRBJ2-1 - TRBD2 TRBV27 TGTGCCAGCAGTTTCCAACTAGCGGGAAGAAACAATGAGCAGTTCTTC CASSFQLAGRNNEQFF
TRBJ1-5 - - TRBV2 TGTGCCAGCAGTGTGGACAGAAACAATCAGCCCCAGCATTTT CASSVDRNNQPQHF
TRBJ2-5 few - TRBV4-2 TGTGCCAGCAGCCAAAGTGGGACCCAGTACTTC CASSQSGTQYF
TRBJ2-7 - - TRBV7-2 TGTGCCAGCAGCTTAGGAACAGCCCTCGAGCAGTACTTC CASSLGTALEQYF
TRBJ1-1 - - TRBV28 TGTGCCAGCCATTCACGGTCCCTTGAAGCTTTCTTT CASHSRSLEAFF
TRBJ2-5 - - TRBV7-9 TGTGCCAGCAGCTTAGCGGCGGAGACCCAGTACTTC CASSLAAETQYF
TRBJ1-2 - - TRBV7-8 TGTGCCAGCAGCTTAAGGCAGGGTACGGCTGGCTACACCTTC CASSLRQGTAGYTF